This TCR beta chain was captured by sequencing in a study of blood T cell repertoires in COVID-19. Looking at the study overall: PBMCs, B-cell-depleted T cells, or T cells provided the cDNA or gDNA that made up the material.

In the original processing: Nucleated cell number was recorded as an estimate derived from reference gene primer amplification. Here immunoSEQ multiplex PCR was the method, and the copy in TCRdb shows in-frame clones only, minus some. V, J and clone size derive from that table, while D and trimming were established from the DNA sequence. Here the sample spans approximately 200,000 clones, 75% to 90% being singletons. The length of the CDR3 is 15 residues. CDR1 is SSHAT, CDR2 FNYEAQ, per germline (reference sequence). Turning to this clone: A junction boundary mismatches the germline segment, possibly from a read error.

The chain uses TRBV7-7 and TRBJ2-7; D is perhaps TRBD1 or TRBD2 (5 bases each). The clonotype originates from a man aged 55 to 70 with acute or convalescent COVID-19. The source material was peripheral blood. The CDR3, as DNA: TGTGCTAGCAGCTTAGGGACGGGCGGTAGCGACGAGCAGTACTTC. It yields the protein CASSLGTGGSDEQYF.